This T cell receptor beta chain comes out of a study of early T cells in non-severe SARS-CoV-2 infection. TCRdb re-called the 5' RACE reads through MiXCR, storing one row per CDR3 protein. This table has around 86,000 distinct CDR3 sequences, approximately 14% appearing once. Source material: whole blood. The sequence derives from an adult who was a healthcare worker with PCR-confirmed SARS-CoV-2 infection or an uninfected control (not recorded which).

CDR3 residues: CSARAVTGAEQYV. The CDR3 DNA follows: TGCAGTGCTAGAGCGGTCACAGGGGCCGAGCAGTACGTC. The chain is built from TRBV20-1 and TRBJ2-7; the match to TRBD1 covers 7 bases. The CDR3 spans 13 residues. Losses at the gene ends were 1 base for V and 6 bases for J; bases not matched to a gene: 6. The V gene's germline CDR1 is DFQATT and CDR2 SNEGSKA (reference sequence).